This record looks at one T cell receptor (beta chain) sequence and its context. Its antigen target is currently unknown. Within one base of it there is no much larger clone, and no base qualities were kept. Systemically healthy Caucasian individuals from Russia, some 40 in total and aged about 6 to 90 years, were included as donors. Each donor gave about 10 milliliters of peripheral blood, drawn into EDTA-treated Vacutainer tubes. Ficoll-Paque density-gradient centrifugation was used to isolate PBMCs, with at least 6.5 million per sample. Total RNA was extracted from PBMCs with Trizol reagent, with at least 6 micrograms obtained per sample. For every donor, flow cytometry on a PBMC aliquot measured the percentage of naive CD45RAhigh/CD27high T cells. From the germline V gene, CDR1 is SGHDN and CDR2 is FVKESK. CDR3 length: 13 amino acids, cysteine to phenylalanine. The sequence is cut down to CDR3 DNA, 39 bases in frame from base 1. At the junction V is shortened by 8 bases and J by 9 bases; bases outside the gene matches: 8.

Libraries were prepared through 5' RACE. The instrument given in TCRdb is Illumina HiSeq 2500. The second PCR ran for about 6 to 12 cycles and used a J-beta primer mix along with a sample-barcoded 5' primer. A unique molecular identifier was introduced onto each TCR beta cDNA molecule by a template-switch 5' adaptor carrying 12 random nucleotides. Each sample yielded at least 3 million CDR3-containing paired-end reads. All of the RNA was converted into first-strand cDNA using the Mint cDNA synthesis kit, with a TRBC-specific oligonucleotide serving as the primer. Following uracil-DNA glycosylase treatment, a first 18-cycle PCR with universal primers M1SS and BC2_uni_R was performed on all cDNA. In the source study's methods: Each sample was normalized by randomly selecting 1 million high-quality reads, each carrying a distinct molecular identifier. Instead of being binned into consensus sequences, reads that shared molecular identifiers were thrown out. MiTCR, set to a Q25 quality threshold and the strictest error-elimination algorithm, was used for CDR3 identification, clonotype clustering and error correction. A nonparametric unseen species model using Euler transformation provided a lower-bound estimate of total TCR beta diversity. TCRdb reanalyzed the raw reads on its own, using fastp at Q25 for trimming and MiXCR for clone calling, and kept in-frame beta chains. Under each unique CDR3 protein, matching rows form one entry showing the most common genes and DNA. The V and J calls were not made by the authors but by TCRdb's processing. The sample data list over 600,000 distinct CDR3 sequences, and less than 60% of these were observed just once. Clones ranked in the top ten supply less than 20% of the sample.

The record originates from a study of blood T cells in healthy people across ages (dated by TCRdb to the mid-2010s). Regarding the complete study: In model experiments, roughly one uniquely barcoded TCR beta cDNA molecule per two T cells was captured by template switching. Using deep sequencing normalized with unique cDNA molecular identifiers, the study measured how TCR beta repertoire diversity changes with age. The donors were split into four age groups: young (average around 15 years), middle-aged (39), aged (around 67) and long-lived (under 90). To avoid experimental bias, donors of different ages were spread randomly across the sequencing lanes. Two additional independent replicas of 1 million unique cDNA reads from the same blood draw were analyzed for two donors (one aged 18 to 29 and one aged 80 or older). Points the paper makes about the study in general: Estimates of total diversity from one million sequenced T cells were regarded as lower bounds and underestimates. As age increased, observed TCR beta diversity per million T cells dropped in a roughly linear way, and a significant reduction was already evident by age roughly 36. Conclusive comparison of naive and antigen-experienced compartments was prevented by the profiling of bulk unsorted PBMCs. The long-lived group showed more naive CD4+ T cells, fewer expanded clones and increased TCR diversity than the aged group, suggesting age selection. The percentage of naive T cells measured by flow cytometry correlated strongly with observed TCR beta diversity. Donor CMV infection status was unknown, potentially confounding age-related changes in expanded clonotypes.

Sequencing was carried out using blood. The chain employs TRBV14 and TRBJ2-3, and 10 junction bases match TRBD2. The receptor's source is a man older than 75 in good health. For the CDR3, the sequence is CASQLAGPGTQYF. Here is the DNA: TGTGCCAGCCAACTAGCGGGGCCAGGGACGCAGTATTTT.